A selection of T cell receptor beta chains follows, all from one sample in a study of T cell repertoires in cytomegalovirus infection. Their specific antigens are unknown. TCRdb redid the calling of the reads with MiXCR, one entry per CDR3 protein. The profile shows fewer than 1,000,000 distinct CDR3 sequences, less than 35% of them singletons. The sample here was cultured CD8+ T cells from PBMCs, taken from culture after CMV antigen stimulation. Receptors were obtained from a human donor in good health (CMV status not recorded). Some clones in this sample may be carry-over from other donors' samples. CDR3s include the opening cysteine and the closing phenylalanine or tryptophan. The D gene is left open where the match is weak. Rows may omit the clone size; those that give it use once, few, many or a size class.

CDR3 protein | CDR3 DNA | clone size | J gene | D gene | V gene
CASSMVDISYEQYF | TGTGCCAGTAGTATGGTGGACATCTCTTACGAGCAGTACTTC | NA | TRBJ2-7 | NA | TRBV19
CASSFPLGQSSYNEQFF | TGTGCCAGCAGTTTTCCACTGGGACAGAGCTCCTACAATGAGCAGTTCTTC | few | TRBJ2-1 | TRBD1 | TRBV6-2/TRBV6-3
CASSSSRAQYF | TGTGCCAGCAGCTCTTCGAGGGCCCAGTACTTC | few | TRBJ2-5 | NA | TRBV5-4
CAAGQGNQPQHF | TGTGCCGCGGGACAGGGAAATCAGCCCCAGCATTTT | few | TRBJ1-5 | TRBD1 | TRBV15
CASSPGGSGQPQHF | TGTGCCAGCAGCCCCGGGGGAAGCGGTCAGCCCCAGCATTTT | few | TRBJ1-5 | NA | TRBV13
CSVEEWSRVGYEQYF | TGCAGCGTTGAAGAGTGGAGCAGGGTGGGCTACGAGCAGTACTTC | NA | TRBJ2-7 | NA | TRBV29-1
CASSAEGTQETQYF | TGTGCCAGCAGCGCTGAGGGGACCCAAGAGACCCAGTACTTC | once | TRBJ2-5 | NA | TRBV9
CASSHPGGVEAFF | TGTGCCAGCAGCCACCCAGGGGGGGTTGAAGCTTTCTTT | many | TRBJ1-1 | TRBD1 | TRBV7-2
CASSGVKRGTEYGYTF | TGCGCCAGCAGTGGAGTCAAGAGGGGGACTGAGTATGGCTACACCTTC | few | TRBJ1-2 | NA | TRBV10-2
CASSIWVDEKLFF | TGTGCCAGTAGTATATGGGTGGATGAAAAACTGTTTTTT | few | TRBJ1-4 | NA | TRBV19
CASSEVPGADTQYF | TGTGCCAGCAGTGAAGTTCCGGGAGCAGATACGCAGTATTTT | NA | TRBJ2-3 | NA | TRBV2
CSARDPSGVSLGEQFF | TGCAGTGCTAGAGATCCAAGCGGGGTTTCCCTAGGGGAGCAGTTCTTC | NA | TRBJ2-1 | TRBD2 | TRBV20-1
CASSPARTGWLGTDTQYF | TGTGCCAGCAGTCCTGCTCGGACAGGGTGGCTGGGCACAGATACGCAGTATTTT | many | TRBJ2-3 | TRBD1 | TRBV2
CSAGKSRDRADTQYF | TGCAGTGCTGGCAAGTCCCGGGACAGGGCGGATACGCAGTATTTT | few | TRBJ2-3 | TRBD1 | TRBV20-1
CASSPGQGGQFF | TGTGCCAGCAGTCCGGGACAGGGAGGTCAGTTCTTC | NA | TRBJ2-1 | TRBD1 | TRBV12-3/TRBV12-4
CASSDSNLAGGRYNEQFF | TGTGCCAGCAGTGACTCGAATCTAGCGGGGGGCCGCTACAATGAGCAGTTCTTC | NA | TRBJ2-1 | TRBD2 | TRBV6-4